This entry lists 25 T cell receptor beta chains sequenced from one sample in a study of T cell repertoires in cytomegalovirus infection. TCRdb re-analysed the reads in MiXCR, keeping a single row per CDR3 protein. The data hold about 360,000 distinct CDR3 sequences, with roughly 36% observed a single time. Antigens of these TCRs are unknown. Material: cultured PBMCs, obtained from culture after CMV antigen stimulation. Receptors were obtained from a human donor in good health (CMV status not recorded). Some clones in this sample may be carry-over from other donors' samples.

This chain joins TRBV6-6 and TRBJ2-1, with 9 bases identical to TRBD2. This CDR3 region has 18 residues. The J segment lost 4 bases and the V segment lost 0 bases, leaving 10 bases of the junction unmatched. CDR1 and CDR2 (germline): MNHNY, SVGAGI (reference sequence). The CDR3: CASSYSRGRLAEYNEQFF. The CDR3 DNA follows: TGTGCCAGCAGTTACTCCCGGGGGCGACTAGCGGAATACAATGAGCAGTTCTTC.

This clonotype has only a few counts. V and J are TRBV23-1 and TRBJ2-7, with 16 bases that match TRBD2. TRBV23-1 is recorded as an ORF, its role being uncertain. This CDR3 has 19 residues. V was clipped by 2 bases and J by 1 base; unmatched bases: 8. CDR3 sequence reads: CASSQGGTSGRASSYEQYV. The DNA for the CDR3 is TGCGCCAGCAGTCAAGGAGGGACTAGCGGGAGGGCCTCATCCTACGAGCAGTACGTC.

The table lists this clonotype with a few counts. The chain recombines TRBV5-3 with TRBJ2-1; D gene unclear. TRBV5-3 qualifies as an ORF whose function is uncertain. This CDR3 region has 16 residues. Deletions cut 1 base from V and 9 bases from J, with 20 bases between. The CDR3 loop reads CARSLSTAPAQCEQFF. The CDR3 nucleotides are TGTGCCAGAAGCTTGAGTACTGCCCCTGCCCAATGTGAGCAGTTCTTC.

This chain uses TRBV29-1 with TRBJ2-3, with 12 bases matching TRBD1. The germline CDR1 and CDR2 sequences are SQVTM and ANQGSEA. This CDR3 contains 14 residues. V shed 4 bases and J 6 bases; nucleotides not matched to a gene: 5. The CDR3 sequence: CSVAGTGGEDTQYF. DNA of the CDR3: TGCAGCGTTGCCGGGACAGGGGGCGAGGATACGCAGTATTTT.

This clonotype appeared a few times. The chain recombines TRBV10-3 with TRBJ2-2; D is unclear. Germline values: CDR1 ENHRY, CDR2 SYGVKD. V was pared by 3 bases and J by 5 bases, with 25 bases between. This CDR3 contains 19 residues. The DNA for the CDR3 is TGTGCCATCAGTGATCGAGGTGCCCAGGCCTGGCTGGGGACCGGGGAGCTGTTTTTT. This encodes CAISDRGAQAWLGTGELFF.

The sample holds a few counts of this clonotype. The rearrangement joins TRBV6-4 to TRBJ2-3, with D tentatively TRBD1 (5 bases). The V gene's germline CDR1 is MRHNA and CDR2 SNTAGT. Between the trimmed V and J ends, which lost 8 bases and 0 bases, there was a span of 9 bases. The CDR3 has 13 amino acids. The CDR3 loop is CASGAGSTDTQYF. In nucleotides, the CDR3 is TGTGCCAGCGGGGCAGGGAGCACAGATACGCAGTATTTT.

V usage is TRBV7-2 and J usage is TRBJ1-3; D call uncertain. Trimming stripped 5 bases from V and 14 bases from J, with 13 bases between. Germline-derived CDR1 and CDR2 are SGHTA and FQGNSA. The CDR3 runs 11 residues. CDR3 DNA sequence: TGTGCCAGCAGCCCACAATTCCTCTTATATTTT. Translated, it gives CASSPQFLLYF.

DNA of the CDR3: TGCGCCAGCAGCTTGGTCCTAGGGGGGACTGAAGCTTTCTTT. The encoded protein is CASSLVLGGTEAFF. The chain uses TRBV5-1 and TRBJ1-1; tentative D call: TRBD1 (6 bases). The germline V and J ends were trimmed by 0 bases and 5 bases, with 11 bases remaining between them. The germline CDR1 and CDR2 sequences are SGHRS and YFSETQ. The CDR3 runs to 14 residues.

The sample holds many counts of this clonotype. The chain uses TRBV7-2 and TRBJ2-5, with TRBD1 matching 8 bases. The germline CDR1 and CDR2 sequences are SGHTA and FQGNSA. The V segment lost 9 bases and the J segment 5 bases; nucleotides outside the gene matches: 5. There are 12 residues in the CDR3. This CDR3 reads CASQGAQETQYF. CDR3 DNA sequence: TGTGCCAGTCAGGGGGCGCAGGAGACCCAGTACTTC. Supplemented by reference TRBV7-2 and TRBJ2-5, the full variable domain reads GAGVSQSPSNKVTEKGKDVELRCDPISGHTALYWYRQSLGQGLEFLIYFQGNSAPDKSGLPSDRFSAERTGGSVSTLTIQRTQQEDSAVYLCASQGAQETQYFGPGTRLLVL.

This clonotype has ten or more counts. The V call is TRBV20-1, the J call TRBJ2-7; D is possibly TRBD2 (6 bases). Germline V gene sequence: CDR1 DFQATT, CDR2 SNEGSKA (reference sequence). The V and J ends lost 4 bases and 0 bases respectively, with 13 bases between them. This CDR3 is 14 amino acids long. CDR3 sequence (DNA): TGCAGTGCTAATCCTCTAGCGTTCTCCTACGAGCAGTACTTC. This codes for CSANPLAFSYEQYF.

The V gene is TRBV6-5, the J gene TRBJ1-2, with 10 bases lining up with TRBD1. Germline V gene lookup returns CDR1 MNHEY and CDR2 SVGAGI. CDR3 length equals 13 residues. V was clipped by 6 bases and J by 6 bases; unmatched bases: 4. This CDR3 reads CASRWDRGNGYTF. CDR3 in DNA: TGTGCCAGCAGATGGGACAGGGGAAATGGCTACACCTTC.

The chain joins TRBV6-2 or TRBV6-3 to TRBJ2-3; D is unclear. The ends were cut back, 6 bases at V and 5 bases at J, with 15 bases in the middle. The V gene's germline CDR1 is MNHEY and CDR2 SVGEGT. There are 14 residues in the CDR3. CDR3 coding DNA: TGTGCCAGCAGAAGGAGTATCAGTGGAGATACGCAGTATTTT. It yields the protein CASRRSISGDTQYF.

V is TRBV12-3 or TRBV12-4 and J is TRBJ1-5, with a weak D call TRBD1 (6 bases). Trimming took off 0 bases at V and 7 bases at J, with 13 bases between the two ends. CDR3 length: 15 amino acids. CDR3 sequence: CASSLATGGGQPQHF. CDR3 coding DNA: TGTGCCAGCAGTTTAGCAACTGGGGGCGGACAGCCCCAGCATTTT.

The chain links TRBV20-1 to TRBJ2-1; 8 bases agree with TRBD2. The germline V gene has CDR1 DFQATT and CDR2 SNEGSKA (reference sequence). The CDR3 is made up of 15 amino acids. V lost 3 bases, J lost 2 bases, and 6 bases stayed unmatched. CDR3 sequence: CSASWREVTYNEQFF. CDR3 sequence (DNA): TGCAGTGCTAGTTGGCGGGAGGTGACCTACAATGAGCAGTTCTTC.

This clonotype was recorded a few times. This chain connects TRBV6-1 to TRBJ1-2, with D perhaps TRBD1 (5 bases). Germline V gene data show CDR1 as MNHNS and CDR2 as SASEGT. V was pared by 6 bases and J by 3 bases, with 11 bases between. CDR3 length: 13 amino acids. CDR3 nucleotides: TGTGCCAGCAGGTCGACAGCCGACTATGGCTACACCTTC. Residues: CASRSTADYGYTF.

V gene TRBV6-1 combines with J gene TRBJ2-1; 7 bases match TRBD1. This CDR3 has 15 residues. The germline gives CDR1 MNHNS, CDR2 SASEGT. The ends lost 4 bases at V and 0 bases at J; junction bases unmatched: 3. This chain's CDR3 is CASSGQGSSYNEQFF. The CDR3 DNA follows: TGTGCCAGCAGTGGACAGGGAAGCTCCTACAATGAGCAGTTCTTC.

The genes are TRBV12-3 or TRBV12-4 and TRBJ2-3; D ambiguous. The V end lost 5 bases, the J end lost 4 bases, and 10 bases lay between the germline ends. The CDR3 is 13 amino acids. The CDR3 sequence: CASSPINSDTQYF. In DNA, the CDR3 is TGTGCCAGCAGTCCCATAAATTCAGATACGCAGTATTTT.

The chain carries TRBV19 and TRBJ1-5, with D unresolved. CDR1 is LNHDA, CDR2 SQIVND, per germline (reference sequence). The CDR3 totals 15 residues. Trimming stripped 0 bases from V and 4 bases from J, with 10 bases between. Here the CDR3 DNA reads TGTGCCAGTAGTATAGATGAATGGGGAAATCAGCCCCAGCATTTT. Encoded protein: CASSIDEWGNQPQHF.

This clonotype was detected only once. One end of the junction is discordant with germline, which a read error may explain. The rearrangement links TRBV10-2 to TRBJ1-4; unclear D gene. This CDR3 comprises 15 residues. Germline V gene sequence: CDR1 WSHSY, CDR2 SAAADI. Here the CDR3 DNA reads TGCGCCAGCAGTGAGGGACCGACAACTAATGAAAACCTGTTTTTT. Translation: CASSEGPTTNENLFF.

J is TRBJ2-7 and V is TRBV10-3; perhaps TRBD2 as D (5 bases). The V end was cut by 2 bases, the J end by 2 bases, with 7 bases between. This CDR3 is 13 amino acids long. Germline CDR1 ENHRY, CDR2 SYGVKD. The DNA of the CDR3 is TGTGCCATCAGTGAGGCGGAGGCCTACGAGCAGTACTTC. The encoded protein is CAISEAEAYEQYF.

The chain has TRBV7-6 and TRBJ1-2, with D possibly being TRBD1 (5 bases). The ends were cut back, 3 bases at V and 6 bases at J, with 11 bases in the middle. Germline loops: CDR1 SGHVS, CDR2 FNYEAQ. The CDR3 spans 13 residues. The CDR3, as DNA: TGTGCCAGCAGCTTTATAGACAGACATGGCTACACCTTC. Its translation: CASSFIDRHGYTF.

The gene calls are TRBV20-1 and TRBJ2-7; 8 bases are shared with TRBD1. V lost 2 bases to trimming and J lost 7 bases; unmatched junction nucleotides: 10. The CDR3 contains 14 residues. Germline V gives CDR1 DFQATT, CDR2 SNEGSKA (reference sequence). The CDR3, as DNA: TGCAGTGCTAGATTGCCAGGGGGCCTGTGGGAGCAGTACTTC. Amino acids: CSARLPGGLWEQYF.

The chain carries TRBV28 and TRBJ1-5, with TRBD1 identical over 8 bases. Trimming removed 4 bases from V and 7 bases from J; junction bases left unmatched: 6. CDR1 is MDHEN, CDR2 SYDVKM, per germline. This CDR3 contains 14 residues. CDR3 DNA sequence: TGTGCCAGCAGTTATACTAACAGGGGGCAGCCCCAGCATTTT. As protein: CASSYTNRGQPQHF.

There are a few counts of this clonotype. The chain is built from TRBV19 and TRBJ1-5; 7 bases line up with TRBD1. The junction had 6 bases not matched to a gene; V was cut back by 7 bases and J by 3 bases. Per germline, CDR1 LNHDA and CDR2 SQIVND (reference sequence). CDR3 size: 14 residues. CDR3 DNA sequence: TGTGCCAGTACCATGGGACAGTTCAATCAGCCCCAGCATTTT. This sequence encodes CASTMGQFNQPQHF.

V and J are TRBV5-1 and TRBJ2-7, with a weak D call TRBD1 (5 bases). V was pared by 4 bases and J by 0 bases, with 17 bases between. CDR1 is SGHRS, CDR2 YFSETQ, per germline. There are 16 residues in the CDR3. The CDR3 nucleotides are TGCGCCAGCAGCCCAGATAGGGGCGGAAGCTCCTACGAGCAGTACTTC. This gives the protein CASSPDRGGSSYEQYF.